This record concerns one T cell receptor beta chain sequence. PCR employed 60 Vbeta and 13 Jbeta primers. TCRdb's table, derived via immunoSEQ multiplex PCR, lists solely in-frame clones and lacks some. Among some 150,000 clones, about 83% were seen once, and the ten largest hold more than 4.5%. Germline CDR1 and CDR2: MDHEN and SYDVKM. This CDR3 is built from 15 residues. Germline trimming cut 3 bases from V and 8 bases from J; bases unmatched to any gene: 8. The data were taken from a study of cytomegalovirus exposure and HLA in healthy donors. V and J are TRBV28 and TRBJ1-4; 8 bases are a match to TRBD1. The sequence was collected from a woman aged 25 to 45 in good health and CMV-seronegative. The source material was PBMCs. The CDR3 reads CASSFNPTGVEKLFF. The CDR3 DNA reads TGTGCCAGCAGTTTTAACCCGACAGGGGTGGAAAAACTGTTTTTT.